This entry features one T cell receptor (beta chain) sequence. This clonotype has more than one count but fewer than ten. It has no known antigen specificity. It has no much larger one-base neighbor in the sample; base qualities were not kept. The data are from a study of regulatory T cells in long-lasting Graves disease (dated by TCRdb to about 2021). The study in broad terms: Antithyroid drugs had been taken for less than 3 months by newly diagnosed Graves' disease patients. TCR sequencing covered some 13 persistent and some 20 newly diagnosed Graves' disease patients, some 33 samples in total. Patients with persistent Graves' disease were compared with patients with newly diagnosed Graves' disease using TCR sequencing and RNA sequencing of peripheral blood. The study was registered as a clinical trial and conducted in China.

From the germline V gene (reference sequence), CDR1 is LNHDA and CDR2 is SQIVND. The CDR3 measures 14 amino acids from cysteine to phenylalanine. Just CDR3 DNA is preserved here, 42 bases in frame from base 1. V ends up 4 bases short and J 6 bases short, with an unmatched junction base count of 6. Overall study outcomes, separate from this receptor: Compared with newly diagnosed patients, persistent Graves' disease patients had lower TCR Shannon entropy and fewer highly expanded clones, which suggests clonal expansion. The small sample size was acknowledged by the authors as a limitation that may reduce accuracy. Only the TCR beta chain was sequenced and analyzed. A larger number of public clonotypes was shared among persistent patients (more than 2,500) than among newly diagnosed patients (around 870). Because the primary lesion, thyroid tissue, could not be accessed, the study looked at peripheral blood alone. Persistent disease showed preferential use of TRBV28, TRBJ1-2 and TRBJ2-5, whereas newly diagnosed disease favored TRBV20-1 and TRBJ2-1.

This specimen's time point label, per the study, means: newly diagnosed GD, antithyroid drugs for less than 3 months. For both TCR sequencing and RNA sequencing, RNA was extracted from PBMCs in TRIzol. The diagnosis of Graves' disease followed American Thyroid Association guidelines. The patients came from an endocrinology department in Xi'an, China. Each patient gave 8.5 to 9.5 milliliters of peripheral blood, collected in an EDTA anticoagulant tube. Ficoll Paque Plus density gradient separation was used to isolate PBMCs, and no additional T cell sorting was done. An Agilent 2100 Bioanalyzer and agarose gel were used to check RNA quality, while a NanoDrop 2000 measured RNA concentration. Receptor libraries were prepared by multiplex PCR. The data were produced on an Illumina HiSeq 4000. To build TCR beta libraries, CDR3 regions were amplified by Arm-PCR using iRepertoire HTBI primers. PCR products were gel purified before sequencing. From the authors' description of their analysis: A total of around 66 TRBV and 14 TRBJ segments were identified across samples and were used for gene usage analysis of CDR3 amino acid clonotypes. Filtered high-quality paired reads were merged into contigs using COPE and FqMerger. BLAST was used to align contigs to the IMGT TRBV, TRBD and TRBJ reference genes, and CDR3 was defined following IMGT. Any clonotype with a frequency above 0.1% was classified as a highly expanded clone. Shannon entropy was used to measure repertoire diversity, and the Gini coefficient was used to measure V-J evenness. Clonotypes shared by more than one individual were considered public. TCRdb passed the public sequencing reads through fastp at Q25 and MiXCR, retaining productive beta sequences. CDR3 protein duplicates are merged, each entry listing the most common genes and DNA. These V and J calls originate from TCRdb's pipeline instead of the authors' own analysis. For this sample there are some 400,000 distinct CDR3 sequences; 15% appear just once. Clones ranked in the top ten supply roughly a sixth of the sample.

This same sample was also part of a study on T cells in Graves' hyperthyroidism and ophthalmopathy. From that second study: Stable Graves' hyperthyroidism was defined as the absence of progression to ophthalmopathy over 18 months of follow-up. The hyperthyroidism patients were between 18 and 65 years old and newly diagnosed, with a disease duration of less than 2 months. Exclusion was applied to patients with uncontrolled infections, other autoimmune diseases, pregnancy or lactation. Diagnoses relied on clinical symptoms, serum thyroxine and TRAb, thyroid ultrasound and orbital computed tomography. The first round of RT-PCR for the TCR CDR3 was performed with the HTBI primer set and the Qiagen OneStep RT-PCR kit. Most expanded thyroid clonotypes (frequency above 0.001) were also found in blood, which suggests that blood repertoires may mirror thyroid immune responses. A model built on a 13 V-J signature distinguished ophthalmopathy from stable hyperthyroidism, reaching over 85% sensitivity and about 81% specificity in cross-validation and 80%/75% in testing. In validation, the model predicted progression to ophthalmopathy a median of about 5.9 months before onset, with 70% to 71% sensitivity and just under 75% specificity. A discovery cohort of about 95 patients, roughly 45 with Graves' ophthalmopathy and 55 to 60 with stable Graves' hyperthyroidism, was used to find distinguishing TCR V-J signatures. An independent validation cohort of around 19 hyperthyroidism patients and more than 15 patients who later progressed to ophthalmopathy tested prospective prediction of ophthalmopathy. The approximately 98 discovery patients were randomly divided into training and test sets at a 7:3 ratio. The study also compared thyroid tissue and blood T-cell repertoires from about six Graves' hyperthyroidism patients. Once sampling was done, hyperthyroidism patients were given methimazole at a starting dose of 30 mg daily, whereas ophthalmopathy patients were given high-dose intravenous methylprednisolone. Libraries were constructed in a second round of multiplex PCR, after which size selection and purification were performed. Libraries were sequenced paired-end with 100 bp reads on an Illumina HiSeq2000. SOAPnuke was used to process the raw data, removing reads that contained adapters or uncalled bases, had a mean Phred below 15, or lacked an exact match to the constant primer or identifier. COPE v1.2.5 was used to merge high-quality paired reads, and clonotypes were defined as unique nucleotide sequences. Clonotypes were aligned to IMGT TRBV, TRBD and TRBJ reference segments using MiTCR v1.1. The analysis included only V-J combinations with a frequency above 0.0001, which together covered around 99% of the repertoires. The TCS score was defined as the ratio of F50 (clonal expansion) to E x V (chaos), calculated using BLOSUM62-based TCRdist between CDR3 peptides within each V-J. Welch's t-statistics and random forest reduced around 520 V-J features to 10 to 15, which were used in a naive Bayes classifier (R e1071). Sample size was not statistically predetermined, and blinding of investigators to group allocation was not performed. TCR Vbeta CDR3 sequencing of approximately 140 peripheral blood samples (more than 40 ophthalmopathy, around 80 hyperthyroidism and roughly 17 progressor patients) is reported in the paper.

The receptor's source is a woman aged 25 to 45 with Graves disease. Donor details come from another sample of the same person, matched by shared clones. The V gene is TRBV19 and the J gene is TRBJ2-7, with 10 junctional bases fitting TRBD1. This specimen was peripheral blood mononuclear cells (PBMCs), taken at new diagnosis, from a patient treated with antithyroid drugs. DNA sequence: TGTGCCAGTAGTAACCGGGACAGGGGCAGCGAGCAGTACTTC. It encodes CASSNRDRGSEQYF.